This record concerns one T cell receptor beta chain sequence. The entry originates in a study of blood T cell repertoires in COVID-19. Trimming cost V 6 bases and J 0 bases; bases outside gene matches: 4. CDR3 length equals 16 residues. CDR1 and CDR2 from the germline V gene are LNHDA and SQIVND (reference sequence). The protocol was immunoSEQ multiplex PCR, while the TCRdb copy is restricted to in-frame clones and leaves out a portion. Of roughly 200,000 clones in the sample, about 82% were seen once. The sequencing input was PBMCs or T cells enriched from blood (not recorded which). The chain carries TRBV19 and TRBJ1-5, with TRBD1 matching 11 bases. The receptor was derived from a man aged 40-50 years with acute COVID-19. CDR3 bases: TGTGCCAGTAGCAGGACAGGGGGCCTTAGCAATCAGCCCCAGCATTTT. Translating gives CASSRTGGLSNQPQHF.